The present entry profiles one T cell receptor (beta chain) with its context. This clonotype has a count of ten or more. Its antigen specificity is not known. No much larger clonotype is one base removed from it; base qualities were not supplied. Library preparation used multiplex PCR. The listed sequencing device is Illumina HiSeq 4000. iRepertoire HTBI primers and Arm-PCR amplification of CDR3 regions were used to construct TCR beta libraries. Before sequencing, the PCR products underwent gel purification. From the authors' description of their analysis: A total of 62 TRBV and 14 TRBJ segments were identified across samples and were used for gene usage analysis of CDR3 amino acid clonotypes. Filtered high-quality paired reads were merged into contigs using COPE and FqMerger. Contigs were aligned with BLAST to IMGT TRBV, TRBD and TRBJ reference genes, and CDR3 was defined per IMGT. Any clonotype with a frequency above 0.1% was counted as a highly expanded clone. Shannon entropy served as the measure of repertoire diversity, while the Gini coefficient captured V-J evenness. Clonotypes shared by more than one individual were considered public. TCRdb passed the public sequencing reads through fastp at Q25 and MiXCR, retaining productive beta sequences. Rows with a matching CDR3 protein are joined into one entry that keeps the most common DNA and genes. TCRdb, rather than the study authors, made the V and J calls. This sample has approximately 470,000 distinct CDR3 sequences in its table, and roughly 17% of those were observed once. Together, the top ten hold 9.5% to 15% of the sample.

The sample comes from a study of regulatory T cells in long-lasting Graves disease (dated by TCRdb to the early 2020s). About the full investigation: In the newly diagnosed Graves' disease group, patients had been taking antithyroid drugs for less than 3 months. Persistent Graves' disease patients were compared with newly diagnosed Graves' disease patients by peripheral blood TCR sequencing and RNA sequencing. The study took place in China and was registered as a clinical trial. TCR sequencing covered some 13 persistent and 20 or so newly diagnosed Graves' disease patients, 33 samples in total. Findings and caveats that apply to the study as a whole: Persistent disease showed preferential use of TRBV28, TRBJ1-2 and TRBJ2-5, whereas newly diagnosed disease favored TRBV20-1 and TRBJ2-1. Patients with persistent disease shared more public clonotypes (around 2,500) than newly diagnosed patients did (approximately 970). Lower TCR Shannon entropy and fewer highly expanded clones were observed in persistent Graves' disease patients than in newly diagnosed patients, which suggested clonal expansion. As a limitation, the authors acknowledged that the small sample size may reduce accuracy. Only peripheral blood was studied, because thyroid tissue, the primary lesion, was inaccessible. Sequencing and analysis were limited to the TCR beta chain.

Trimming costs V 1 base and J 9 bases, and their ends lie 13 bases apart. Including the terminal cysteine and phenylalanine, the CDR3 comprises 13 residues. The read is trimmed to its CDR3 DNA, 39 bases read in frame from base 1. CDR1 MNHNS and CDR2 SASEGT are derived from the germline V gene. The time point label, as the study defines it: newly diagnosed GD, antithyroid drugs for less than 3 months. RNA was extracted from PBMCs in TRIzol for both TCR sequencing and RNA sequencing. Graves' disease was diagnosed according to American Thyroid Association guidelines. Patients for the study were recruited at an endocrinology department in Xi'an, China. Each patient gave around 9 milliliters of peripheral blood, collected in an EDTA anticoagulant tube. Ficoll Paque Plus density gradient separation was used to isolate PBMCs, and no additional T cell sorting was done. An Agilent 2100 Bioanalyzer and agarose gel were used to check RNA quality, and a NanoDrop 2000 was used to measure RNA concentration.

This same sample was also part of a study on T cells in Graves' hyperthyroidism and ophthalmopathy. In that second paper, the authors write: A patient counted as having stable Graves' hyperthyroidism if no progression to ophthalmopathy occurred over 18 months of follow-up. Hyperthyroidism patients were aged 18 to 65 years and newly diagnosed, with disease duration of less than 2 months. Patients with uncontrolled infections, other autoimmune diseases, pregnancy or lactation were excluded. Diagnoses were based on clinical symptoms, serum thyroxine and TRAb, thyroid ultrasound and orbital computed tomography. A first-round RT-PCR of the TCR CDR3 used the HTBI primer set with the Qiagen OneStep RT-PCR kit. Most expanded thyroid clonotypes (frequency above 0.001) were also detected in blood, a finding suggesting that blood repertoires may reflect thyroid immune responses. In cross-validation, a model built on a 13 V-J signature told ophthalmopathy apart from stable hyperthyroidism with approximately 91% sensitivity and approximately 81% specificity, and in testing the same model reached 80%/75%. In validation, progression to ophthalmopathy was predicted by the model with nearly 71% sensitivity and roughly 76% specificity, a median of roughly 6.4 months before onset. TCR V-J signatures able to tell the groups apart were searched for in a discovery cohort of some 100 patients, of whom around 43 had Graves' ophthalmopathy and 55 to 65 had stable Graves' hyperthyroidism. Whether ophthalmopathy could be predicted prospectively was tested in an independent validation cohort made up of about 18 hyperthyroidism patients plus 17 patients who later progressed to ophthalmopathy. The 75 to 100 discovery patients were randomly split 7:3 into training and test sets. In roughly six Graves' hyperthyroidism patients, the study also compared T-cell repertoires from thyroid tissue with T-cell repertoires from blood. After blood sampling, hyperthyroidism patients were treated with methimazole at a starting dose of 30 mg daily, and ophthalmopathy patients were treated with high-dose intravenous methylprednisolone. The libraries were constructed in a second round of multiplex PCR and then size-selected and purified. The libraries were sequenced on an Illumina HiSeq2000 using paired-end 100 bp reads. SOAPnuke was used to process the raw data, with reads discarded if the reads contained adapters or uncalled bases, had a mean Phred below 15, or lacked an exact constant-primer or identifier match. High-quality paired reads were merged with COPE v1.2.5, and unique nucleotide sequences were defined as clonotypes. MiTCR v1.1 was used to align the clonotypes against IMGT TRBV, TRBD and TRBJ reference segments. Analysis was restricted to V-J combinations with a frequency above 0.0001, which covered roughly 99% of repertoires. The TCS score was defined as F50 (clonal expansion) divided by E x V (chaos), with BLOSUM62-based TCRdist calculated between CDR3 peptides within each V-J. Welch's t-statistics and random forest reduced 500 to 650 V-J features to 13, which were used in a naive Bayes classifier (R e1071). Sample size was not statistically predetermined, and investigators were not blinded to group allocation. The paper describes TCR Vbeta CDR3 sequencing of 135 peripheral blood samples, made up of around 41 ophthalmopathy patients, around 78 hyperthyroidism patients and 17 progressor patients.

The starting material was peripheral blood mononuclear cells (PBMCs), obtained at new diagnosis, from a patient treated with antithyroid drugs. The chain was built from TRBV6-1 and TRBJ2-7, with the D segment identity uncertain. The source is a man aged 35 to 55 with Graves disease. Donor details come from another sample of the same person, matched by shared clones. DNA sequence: TGTGCCAGCAGTGAAGTCCAGACCCTGGGGCAGTACTTC. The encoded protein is CASSEVQTLGQYF.